The clone carrying this TCR beta chain has just a few counts. The data were taken from a study of blood T cells in healthy people across ages. A sample-barcoded 5' primer and a J-beta primer mix were used in a second PCR of roughly 7 to 12 cycles. MiXCR was run by TCRdb on the 5' RACE reads, yielding one entry per CDR3 protein. The table has around 1,000,000 distinct CDR3 sequences, approximately 26% seen once. Germline values: CDR1 DFQATT, CDR2 SNEGSKA (reference sequence). This CDR3 has 12 residues. Trimming cost V 2 bases and J 1 base, with 5 bases left between them. The sample was also reused in another study, on T cells of mothers and their children.

The chain has TRBV20-1 and TRBJ1-1; D not certain. The sequence came from a girl between 2 and 10 years old in good health. Sequences were obtained from blood. CDR3 in DNA: TGCAGTGCTAGACAGTCGAACACTGAAGCTTTCTTT. Protein sequence: CSARQSNTEAFF.